The next 25 T cell receptor beta chains were all read from a single sample in a study of CD4 T cells in relation to SARS-CoV-2 and coronaviruses (dated by TCRdb to the early 2020s). The method behind the library was the immunoSEQ multiplex PCR assay. Held by TCRdb, this immuneACCESS table contains in-frame sequences only and omits some clones. Under half of the omission traces to an unresolved V gene where checked; the cause of the rest is unknown. The sample table lists around 69,000 clones, about 94% of them with a count of one. The ten largest clones capture roughly 0.14% of the sample. CD4+ T cells from unexposed donors were collected before the COVID-19 pandemic (2011-2018). The sample taken for sequencing was naive CD4+ T cells from PBMCs. Read against the paper, the sample's cell subset or site label means: naive CD4+ T cells isolated by negative enrichment. The receptors originated from a human donor in good health.

V usage is TRBV11-2 and J usage is TRBJ1-1; D remains unclear. Trimming removed 0 bases from V and 1 base from J, with 18 bases in between. The CDR3 contains 18 residues. Germline CDR1 is SGHAT and CDR2 is FQNNGV. The CDR3 nucleotides are TGTGCCAGCAGCTTAGAAGCCTTAGGCGGCCGGAGGAACACTGAAGCTTTCTTT. Translated: CASSLEALGGRRNTEAFF.

V and J are TRBV24-1 and TRBJ2-1, with a weak D call TRBD2 (7 bases). CDR1 and CDR2 from the germline V gene are KGHDR and SFDVKD. This CDR3 comprises 16 residues. V was clipped by 4 bases and J by 2 bases, with 14 bases between them. CDR3: CATSEGGANTYNEQFF. The CDR3 nucleotides read TGTGCCACCAGTGAAGGGGGGGCGAATACCTACAATGAGCAGTTCTTC.

This clone has a handful of counts. Additional DNA sequences in this sample encode the identical CDR3. The chain joins TRBV20-1 to TRBJ2-7; unclear D gene. V was clipped by 3 bases and J by 3 bases, with 6 bases between them. Germline CDR1 DFQATT, CDR2 SNEGSKA (reference sequence). The CDR3 is 11 amino acids. The CDR3 sequence is CSASGGYEQYF. DNA for the CDR3: TGCAGTGCTAGTGGTGGCTACGAGCAGTACTTC.

The chain couples TRBV10-3 to TRBJ2-3; TRBD2 matches at 7 bases. The CDR3 contains 14 residues. With 1 base clipped from V and 3 bases from J, the junction kept 1 base outside the gene matches. Germline loops: CDR1 ENHRY, CDR2 SYGVKD. CDR3 loop: CAISELGGTDTQYF. The CDR3, as DNA: TGTGCCATCAGTGAGTTGGGAGGGACAGATACGCAGTATTTT.

This sequence joins TRBV3-1 (or the pseudogene TRBV3-2) and TRBJ2-7, with 10 nucleotides matching TRBD2. The germline CDR1 and CDR2 sequences are LGHDT and YNNKEL (reference sequence). V lost 1 base and J lost 6; bases outside the gene matches: 6. This CDR3 contains 15 residues. CDR3 nucleotide sequence: TGTGCCAGCAGCCAAGGACAGCGGGAGGGCAGCGAGCAGTACTTC. Translating it yields CASSQGQREGSEQYF.

This chain links TRBV20-1 with TRBJ2-7; D gene unclear. The germline V and J ends were trimmed by 4 bases and 2 bases, with 6 bases remaining between them. Germline V gene data show CDR1 as DFQATT and CDR2 as SNEGSKA (reference sequence). The CDR3 consists of 11 residues. Here the CDR3 reads CSANRAYEQYF. The CDR3 DNA sequence: TGCAGTGCTAACAGAGCCTACGAGCAGTACTTC.

The J gene is TRBJ2-2, the V gene TRBV14; TRBD1 might be the D (5 bases). V dropped 4 bases and J dropped 1 base, with 10 bases sitting between them. Germline V lookup: CDR1 SGHDN, CDR2 FVKESK. The CDR3 length is 15 residues. This chain's CDR3 is CASSPARENTGELFF. CDR3 nucleotide sequence: TGTGCCAGCAGCCCAGCCAGGGAGAACACCGGGGAGCTGTTTTTT. Together with reference TRBV14 and TRBJ2-2, the CDR3 gives the full variable domain: EAGVTQFPSHSVIEKGQTVTLRCDPISGHDNLYWYRRVMGKEIKFLLHFVKESKQDESGMPNNRFLAERTGGTYSTLKVQPAELEDSGVYFCASSPARENTGELFFGEGSRLTVL.

The J gene is TRBJ1-4, the V gene TRBV27; TRBD1 aligns across 9 bases. The junction had 6 bases not matched to a gene; V was cut back by 3 bases and J by 7 bases. From germline, CDR1 is MNHEY and CDR2 SMNVEV (reference sequence). This CDR3 contains 15 residues. The CDR3 DNA follows: TGTGCCAGCAGTTTGTACAGGGGGCTGGGTGAAAAACTGTTTTTT. Encoded protein: CASSLYRGLGEKLFF.

The CDR3 loop reads CAWSVEGYGYTF. The CDR3, as DNA: TGTGCCTGGAGTGTAGAAGGTTATGGCTACACCTTC. The J gene is TRBJ1-2, the V gene TRBV30; D not resolved. Trimming pared 0 bases from V and 5 bases from J, leaving 7 bases between. Germline V gene lookup returns CDR1 GTSNPN and CDR2 SVGIG (reference sequence). The CDR3 has 12 residues.

The V call is TRBV19, the J call TRBJ2-1; 16 bases map to TRBD2. The length of the CDR3 is 17 residues. CDR1 is LNHDA and CDR2 is SQIVND in the germline V gene (reference sequence). J was trimmed by 7 bases and V by 5 bases; bases with no gene match: 8. The CDR3 loop reads CASSEPGLAGGVNEQFF. In nucleotides, the CDR3 is TGTGCCAGTAGTGAACCGGGACTAGCGGGGGGGGTAAATGAGCAGTTCTTC.

This chain uses TRBV5-1 with TRBJ2-1; 11 nucleotides match TRBD1. With 4 bases clipped from V and 1 base from J, the junction kept 16 bases outside the gene matches. Germline CDR1 SGHRS, CDR2 YFSETQ. CDR3 size: 20 residues. The chain's CDR3 is CASSNQPGTGGPTSYNEQFF. In DNA form, the CDR3 reads TGCGCCAGCAGCAATCAACCCGGGACAGGGGGACCTACATCCTACAATGAGCAGTTCTTC.

The chain has TRBV9 and TRBJ2-1; no clear D gene. The V end lost 0 bases, the J end lost 1 base, and 11 bases lay between the germline ends. Germline V gene sequence: CDR1 SGDLS, CDR2 YYNGEE. The CDR3 is made up of 16 amino acids. CDR3 loop: CASSVATVESYNEQFF. CDR3 DNA sequence: TGTGCCAGCAGCGTAGCTACGGTAGAGTCCTACAATGAGCAGTTCTTC.

The rearrangement joins TRBV5-4 to TRBJ2-1, with 11 bases fitting TRBD2. The CDR3 has 16 amino acids. V was pared by 4 bases and J by 4 bases, with 7 bases of the junction left unmatched. Germline assignment: CDR1 SGHNT and CDR2 YYREEE (reference sequence). CDR3 sequence reads: CASSLRTSGGYNEQFF. CDR3 DNA: TGTGCCAGCAGCCTACGCACTAGCGGGGGATACAATGAGCAGTTCTTC.

The CDR3 DNA sequence: TGTGCCAGCAGTAGGGGTGGTGGGGGCTACACCTTC. This sequence encodes CASSRGGGGYTF. The chain links TRBV6-5 to TRBJ1-2, with D possibly matching TRBD1 (5 bases). V lost 5 bases and J lost 8, with 12 bases in between. Germline CDR1 reads MNHEY; CDR2 reads SVGAGI. The CDR3 has 12 residues.

The chain has TRBV29-1 and TRBJ2-7; tentative D call: TRBD1 (5 bases). Germline loops: CDR1 SQVTM, CDR2 ANQGSEA. V shed 3 bases and J shed 3 bases, with 9 bases lying between them. The CDR3 sequence is 12 residues long. This CDR3 is CSVEQGFYEQYF. The DNA for the CDR3 is TGCAGCGTTGAGCAGGGATTCTACGAGCAGTACTTC.

The CDR3 protein is CASSLSSYNEQFF. CDR3 nucleotide sequence: TGTGCCAGCAGCCTCAGTTCCTACAATGAGCAGTTCTTC. This chain connects TRBV3-1 (or the pseudogene TRBV3-2) to TRBJ2-1; no firm D call. V was pared by 4 bases and J by 1 base, with 5 bases between. Looked up from germline, CDR1 is LGHDT and CDR2 is YNNKEL (reference sequence). This CDR3 has 13 amino acids.

The J gene is TRBJ2-7, the V gene TRBV27, with a weak D call TRBD1 (5 bases). Germline V lookup: CDR1 MNHEY, CDR2 SMNVEV (reference sequence). Trimming cost V 6 bases and J 5 bases, with 17 bases left between them. This CDR3 comprises 14 residues. This CDR3 is CASSLLSGNHEQYF. CDR3 sequence (DNA): TGTGCCAGCAGCCTACTATCAGGGAACCACGAGCAGTACTTC.

The V call is TRBV7-2, the J call TRBJ2-1; 9 bases agree with TRBD2. CDR3 size: 16 residues. Germline loops: CDR1 SGHTA, CDR2 FQGNSA. V dropped 4 bases and J dropped 2; count of bases not matched to a gene: 6. The CDR3 loop is CASSSGGLATYNEQFF. The CDR3 nucleotides are TGTGCCAGCAGCTCAGGGGGACTAGCCACCTACAATGAGCAGTTCTTC.

J is TRBJ1-5 and V is TRBV6-6, with D hard to call. This CDR3 region has 14 residues. Trimming shortened V by 7 bases and J by 3 bases, and 13 bases separated the two germline ends. Germline CDR1 MNHNY, CDR2 SVGAGI (reference sequence). In nucleotides, the CDR3 is TGTGCCAGCACTAGATCGCGGTCCAATCAGCCCCAGCATTTT. This gives the protein CASTRSRSNQPQHF.

A remark on this clone: One end of the junction is discordant with germline, which a read error may explain. The rearrangement links TRBV6-5 to TRBJ2-7, with TRBD2 matching 7 bases. This CDR3 comprises 16 residues. Looked up from germline, CDR1 is MNHEY and CDR2 is SVGAGI. This CDR3 reads CASSYSGEGPAGEHYF. CDR3 sequence (DNA): TGTGCCAGCAGTTACTCCGGGGAGGGGCCTGCAGGCGAGCATTACTTC.

This clone has only one observation. V usage is TRBV18 and J usage is TRBJ1-1; D gene unclear. The length of the CDR3 is 14 residues. V was clipped by 3 bases and J by 1 base, with 9 bases between them. Germline V gene lookup returns CDR1 KGHSH and CDR2 LQKENI. CDR3 DNA: TGTGCCAGCTCACCGAGACAATCGAACACTGAAGCTTTCTTT. This codes for CASSPRQSNTEAFF. The whole variable domain, remainder taken from reference TRBV18 and TRBJ1-1, is NAGVMQNPRHLVRRRGQEARLRCSPMKGHSHVYWYRQLPEEGLKFMVYLQKENIIDESGMPKERFSAEFPKEGPSILRIQQVVRGDSAAYFCASSPRQSNTEAFFGQGTRLTVV.

The sample holds one count of this clone. The chain is built from TRBV7-2 and TRBJ1-6; a possible D gene is TRBD1 (6 bases). The CDR3 has 15 residues. Germline loops: CDR1 SGHTA, CDR2 FQGNSA. V shed 6 bases and J shed 7 bases, with 16 bases lying between them. The CDR3 spells CASRRGGGYNSPLHF. The CDR3 DNA sequence: TGTGCCAGCAGGCGGGGAGGGGGTTACAATTCACCCCTCCACTTT.

This rearrangement joins TRBV5-5 to TRBJ2-3; a possible D gene is TRBD2 (6 bases). CDR3 length: 16 residues. In germline, CDR1 is SGHKS, CDR2 YYEKEE (reference sequence). Trimming left V 4 bases short and J 2 bases short, with 17 bases between. CDR3 sequence: CASSRDLSGPTDTQYF. The CDR3 DNA sequence: TGTGCCAGCAGCCGCGACCTTAGCGGACCCACAGATACGCAGTATTTT.

The chain recombines TRBV5-1 with TRBJ2-7; D is undetermined. This CDR3 spans 14 amino acids. The germline V gene has CDR1 SGHRS and CDR2 YFSETQ. V was cut by 3 bases and J by 0 bases, with 10 bases left in between. The CDR3 DNA sequence: TGCGCCAGCAGCTCCCAGCTGAACTCCTACGAGCAGTACTTC. Translated, it gives CASSSQLNSYEQYF.

V gene TRBV28 combines with J gene TRBJ2-7; 12 bases align to TRBD1. The J segment lost 7 bases and the V segment lost 4 bases, leaving 8 bases of the junction unmatched. This CDR3 spans 15 amino acids. Germline V gene lookup returns CDR1 MDHEN and CDR2 SYDVKM. The CDR3 is CASSSGQGAPLEQYF. For the CDR3, the DNA is TGTGCCAGCAGTTCGGGACAGGGGGCTCCGTTGGAGCAGTACTTC.